This T cell receptor (beta chain) was identified during a study of neoadjuvant anti-PD-1 for oral cavity cancer (dated by TCRdb to the early 2020s). The study in broad terms: Before curative-intent surgical resection, most patients were given three to four biweekly doses of nivolumab at 3 mg/kg. Under RECIST 1.1, a patient counted as a responder if showing complete response, partial response or stable disease, and as a non-responder if showing progression. For patients who did not progress, a fourth nivolumab dose was given around day 43, followed by definitive surgical resection on days 50-56. A roughly 33% response rate was observed in the parent correlative cohort, in which more than ten patients were included. The paper as a whole reports these results and caveats: Only a few patients per response group were included in the TCR analyses, and the authors called for validation in larger cohorts. A higher pretreatment blood Treg/Th17 ratio correlated with both higher pretreatment blood TCRbeta clonality and lower post-treatment tumor TCRbeta clonality. After neoadjuvant nivolumab, T cell clonality (Gini index) in PBMCs was significantly higher in non-responders than in responders.

PBMC libraries used mostly about 0.5 ug of input genomic DNA for deep sequencing, with six replicates per sample. Following the manufacturer's instructions, the team built TCRbeta libraries using the immunoSEQ hsTCRbeta kit. Sequencing of the completed libraries took place using an Illumina NovaSeq 6000 S4 flow cell after they had been pooled to about 3.2 nM. The paper's data handling went like this. The immunoSEQ Analyzer was used for raw data preprocessing and quality control. The analysis was restricted to productive rearrangements, with each unique CDR3 amino acid sequence defining a clonotype. Repertoire clonality was estimated as the Gini-Simpson index, computed with the R package tcR. Student's t test was used to compare Gini indices, and Pearson correlation was used to assess associations with tumor size change. TCRdb re-hosts the immuneACCESS table, in-frame sequences only. Its copies lack some clones; in the studies checked, an unresolved V gene accounts for under half of them, and the cause for the rest is not known. That table furnishes V, J and clone size, whereas the DNA furnished D and trimming. Here the sample has about 62,000 clones; around 85% occur a single time. The ten most abundant clones make up 2.5% to 3% of the sample.

This specimen's time point label, per the study, means: before neoadjuvant nivolumab. Patients had been newly diagnosed with stage II-IVA oral cavity squamous cell carcinoma, and no prior systemic or radiation treatment had been given to the patients. The cohort was composed of patients with HPV-negative, locally advanced oral cavity squamous cell carcinoma. No culture maintenance or expansion was done, as the peripheral blood mononuclear cells went straight to analysis. The samples were drawn from a longitudinal correlative study tied to a single-arm phase II trial testing neoadjuvant nivolumab in oral cavity squamous cell carcinoma. Genomic DNA-based TCRbeta sequencing was performed on subject-matched pre- and post-treatment PBMCs and tumors from three responders and three non-responders. Peripheral blood mononuclear cells were collected before nivolumab treatment and again after treatment, at the time of surgery. The Maxwell RSC DNA from Cells kit was used to isolate genomic DNA from PBMCs.

The germline V gene sets CDR1 to SGHDN and CDR2 to FVKESK. Trimming removed 2 bases from V and 9 bases from J, leaving 23 bases between the germline ends. There are 16 amino acids in the CDR3, from cysteine to phenylalanine inclusive. Only the CDR3 region is kept as DNA, spanning 48 bases read in frame from base 1. A note on this clone: There is no known antigen for this receptor. Base qualities are not provided; no much larger clone lies one nucleotide away.

Rearrangement joined TRBV14 to TRBJ2-7; a tentative D call is TRBD2 (6 bases match). This receptor was taken from a person aged 40-85 years with oral cavity squamous cell carcinoma. Sequencing was performed on PBMCs, taken before nivolumab (anti-PD-1) treatment. The sequence in DNA is TGTGCCAGCAGCCAAACACGGGGGACCGAGGCACTACCGCAGTACTTC. This yields the protein CASSQTRGTEALPQYF. Outside the CDR3, residues come from the reference TRBV14 and TRBJ2-7 proteins, so the full variable domain is: EAGVTQFPSHSVIEKGQTVTLRCDPISGHDNLYWYRRVMGKEIKFLLHFVKESKQDESGMPNNRFLAERTGGTYSTLKVQPAELEDSGVYFCASSQTRGTEALPQYFGPGTRLTVT.